A selection of T cell receptor beta chains follows, all from one sample in a study of shared clonotypes between healthy human individuals. The protocol was immunoSEQ multiplex PCR, while the TCRdb copy is restricted to in-frame clones and leaves out a portion. The data hold around 2.5 million clones, with roughly 93% observed a single time. Sample: naive CD4+ T cells from PBMCs. Receptor source: a man aged 18-30 years in good health. Some clones in this sample may be carry-over from other donors' samples. The CDR3 runs from the conserved cysteine through the conserved F or W. A D gene is named only where the DNA matches it firmly. Rows may omit the clone size; those that give it use once, few, many or a size class.

j_call | v_call | clone_size | d_call | cdr3_aa | cdr3_nt
TRBJ2-3 | TRBV27 | . | TRBD1 | CASLAGGNTDTQYF | TGTGCCAGCCTGGCAGGGGGAAACACAGATACGCAGTATTTT
TRBJ2-5 | TRBV9 | . | . | CASSVGGLGGQETQYF | TGTGCCAGCAGCGTAGGGGGGCTTGGCGGCCAAGAGACCCAGTACTTC
TRBJ2-5 | TRBV7-7 | . | . | CASSTGIGGETQYF | TGTGCCAGCAGCACCGGCATCGGAGGAGAGACCCAGTACTTC
TRBJ2-7 | TRBV6-5 | few | TRBD1 | CASSYGTGGSYEQYF | TGTGCCAGCAGTTACGGGACAGGGGGCTCCTACGAGCAGTACTTC
TRBJ2-1 | TRBV7-9 | . | . | CASSARGTRDNEQFF | TGTGCCAGCAGCGCCCGAGGGACCCGGGACAATGAGCAGTTCTTC
TRBJ2-7 | TRBV11-3 | . | . | CASSLVPGFGAEQYF | TGTGCCAGCAGCTTAGTTCCAGGGTTCGGGGCCGAGCAGTACTTC
TRBJ2-5 | TRBV30 | . | TRBD2 | CAWSVWGSGEKETQYF | TGTGCCTGGAGTGTATGGGGTAGCGGGGAAAAAGAGACCCAGTACTTC
TRBJ1-3 | TRBV7-6 | . | . | CASSLALGNSGNTIYF | TGTGCCAGCAGCTTAGCGTTAGGTAACTCTGGAAACACCATATATTTT
TRBJ1-1 | TRBV10-3 | . | . | CAISMDSGSNTEAFF | TGTGCCATCAGTATGGACTCAGGGAGTAACACTGAAGCTTTCTTT
TRBJ1-4 | TRBV5-1 | . | . | CASSFSTRQGKTNEKLFF | TGCGCCAGCAGCTTCAGTACCCGGCAGGGGAAGACTAATGAAAAACTGTTTTTT
TRBJ2-1 | TRBV7-9 | . | TRBD1 | CASSFHLAGTANNEQFF | TGTGCCAGCAGCTTTCACCTGGCCGGGACAGCAAACAATGAGCAGTTCTTC
TRBJ1-1 | TRBV7-3 | . | . | CASSLTRVSTEAFF | TGTGCCAGCAGCTTAACACGGGTCAGCACTGAAGCTTTCTTT
TRBJ2-1 | TRBV5-1 | . | . | CASRAEGDEQFF | TGCGCCAGCAGGGCGGAGGGTGATGAGCAGTTCTTC
TRBJ2-3 | TRBV20-1 | once | . | CSAHRTDTQYF | TGCAGTGCTCACAGAACAGATACGCAGTATTTT
TRBJ2-1 | TRBV5-4 | . | TRBD2 | CASTLVAGGPYEQFF | TGTGCCAGCACTCTTGTAGCGGGAGGGCCTTATGAGCAGTTCTTC
TRBJ1-3 | TRBV6-6 | once | . | CASSWTVSGNTIYF | TGTGCCAGCAGTTGGACGGTCTCTGGAAACACCATATATTTT
TRBJ2-5 | TRBV5-4 | . | TRBD2 | CASSLGTSGRGETQYF | TGTGCCAGCAGCCTAGGGACTAGCGGGAGGGGGGAGACCCAGTACTTC
TRBJ2-7 | TRBV10-1 | . | TRBD2 | CASDGVGGGEQSGRTYEQYF | TGCGCCAGCGACGGGGTGGGAGGCGGGGAGCAAAGCGGGAGGACCTACGAGCAGTACTTC
TRBJ1-1 | TRBV13 | . | . | CASSSLGRFTMNTEAFF | TGTGCCAGCAGCTCCCTGGGACGGTTTACTATGAACACTGAAGCTTTCTTT
TRBJ2-3 | TRBV4-1 | . | . | CASSQVGASADTQYF | TGCGCCAGCAGCCAAGTAGGGGCGAGTGCAGATACGCAGTATTTT
TRBJ2-7 | TRBV4-2 | . | TRBD1 | CASSQDLGQGKQYF | TGTGCCAGCAGCCAAGATTTGGGACAGGGGAAGCAGTACTTC
TRBJ1-6 | TRBV9 | . | . | CASSVERNNSPLHF | TGTGCCAGCAGCGTAGAACGGAATAATTCACCCCTCCACTTT
TRBJ2-1 | TRBV28 | . | . | CASSALGPISYNEQFF | TGTGCCAGCAGTGCTCTTGGGCCGATTTCCTACAATGAGCAGTTCTTC
TRBJ2-1 | TRBV5-1 | . | . | CASSLRGYYNEQFF | TGCGCCAGCAGCTTGCGAGGCTATTACAATGAGCAGTTCTTC
TRBJ2-5 | TRBV5-8 | . | . | CASSLAVVPQETQYF | TGTGCCAGCAGCTTGGCCGTAGTTCCACAAGAGACCCAGTACTTC
TRBJ1-4 | TRBV18 | . | . | CASSPPGVGEKLFF | TGTGCCAGCTCACCACCGGGGGTGGGTGAAAAACTGTTTTTT
TRBJ2-7 | TRBV11-3 | . | . | CASSLDPRGGPYEQYF | TGTGCCAGCAGCTTAGATCCGAGGGGAGGTCCTTACGAGCAGTACTTC
TRBJ2-5 | TRBV28 | . | TRBD2 | CASSLNRGGAETQYF | TGTGCCAGCAGTCTAAACCGGGGGGGTGCAGAGACCCAGTACTTC
TRBJ1-5 | TRBV5-1 | . | . | CASSLGGTANQPQHF | TGCGCCAGCAGCTTAGGAGGGACCGCCAATCAGCCCCAGCATTTT
TRBJ1-4 | TRBV6-5 | . | TRBD1 | CASSGQGAGEKLFF | TGTGCCAGCAGTGGACAGGGGGCAGGGGAAAAACTGTTTTTT
TRBJ2-3 | TRBV5-1 | . | . | CASSRGTTDTQYF | TGCGCCAGCAGCCGCGGGACCACAGATACGCAGTATTTT
TRBJ1-1 | TRBV6-1 | . | . | CASSEYRQEAFF | TGTGCCAGCAGTGAATATCGGCAGGAAGCTTTCTTT
TRBJ1-4 | TRBV4-1 | . | . | CASSQEGGDVRKLFF | TGCGCCAGCAGCCAAGAGGGGGGGGATGTGAGAAAACTGTTTTTT
TRBJ1-2 | TRBV7-8 | . | . | CASSLHTGLPGGYTF | TGTGCCAGCAGCCTACATACCGGACTCCCTGGGGGCTACACCTTC
TRBJ1-5 | TRBV7-2 | . | . | CASSLGQNQPQHF | TGTGCCAGCAGCTTGGGTCAGAATCAGCCCCAGCATTTT
TRBJ1-2 | TRBV6-1 | . | TRBD1 | CASSRQGYGYTF | TGTGCCAGCAGTAGACAGGGTTATGGCTACACCTTC
TRBJ2-7 | TRBV25-1 | . | TRBD2 | CASLGGTTYEQYF | TGTGCCAGCTTGGGGGGGACGACCTACGAGCAGTACTTC
TRBJ1-1 | TRBV29-1 | . | . | CSVENSNTEAFF | TGCAGCGTTGAAAACAGTAACACTGAAGCTTTCTTT
TRBJ1-4 | TRBV9 | . | . | CASSRDATNEKLFF | TGTGCCAGCAGCCGGGACGCAACTAATGAAAAACTGTTTTTT
TRBJ2-5 | TRBV5-1 | . | TRBD1 | CASSSGQTTYQETQYF | TGCGCCAGCAGCTCGGGACAGACAACGTACCAAGAGACCCAGTACTTC
TRBJ2-3 | TRBV5-1 | . | . | CASHNGGADTQYF | TGCGCCAGCCACAATGGGGGAGCAGATACGCAGTATTTT
TRBJ2-2 | TRBV5-8 | . | TRBD1 | CASRKQGAWDTGELFF | TGTGCCAGCAGAAAACAGGGGGCCTGGGACACCGGGGAGCTGTTTTTT
TRBJ2-1 | TRBV7-2 | . | TRBD2 | CASSPQGGRINEQFF | TGTGCCAGCAGCCCTCAAGGCGGGAGGATAAATGAGCAGTTCTTC
TRBJ2-2 | TRBV7-2 | . | TRBD1 | CASSLQPDRLTGELFF | TGTGCCAGCAGCTTACAACCGGACAGGTTGACCGGGGAGCTGTTTTTT
TRBJ2-7 | TRBV19 | . | TRBD1 | CASSIGGQGSYEQYF | TGTGCCAGTAGTATAGGCGGACAGGGTTCCTACGAGCAGTACTTC
TRBJ1-5 | TRBV10-1 | once | TRBD1 | CASSKNQEGQGRQDYDPNEQPQHF | TGCGCCAGCAGTAAAAACCAAGAGGGACAGGGGAGACAAGACTACGACCCCAATGAGCAGCCCCAGCATTTT
TRBJ2-7 | TRBV5-1 | . | . | CASSLRGPWTPSSYEQYF | TGCGCCAGCAGCTTGAGGGGCCCTTGGACACCGAGCTCCTACGAGCAGTACTTC
TRBJ2-3 | TRBV9 | . | . | CASSVSGLSTDTQYF | TGTGCCAGCAGCGTCAGCGGGCTTAGCACAGATACGCAGTATTTT